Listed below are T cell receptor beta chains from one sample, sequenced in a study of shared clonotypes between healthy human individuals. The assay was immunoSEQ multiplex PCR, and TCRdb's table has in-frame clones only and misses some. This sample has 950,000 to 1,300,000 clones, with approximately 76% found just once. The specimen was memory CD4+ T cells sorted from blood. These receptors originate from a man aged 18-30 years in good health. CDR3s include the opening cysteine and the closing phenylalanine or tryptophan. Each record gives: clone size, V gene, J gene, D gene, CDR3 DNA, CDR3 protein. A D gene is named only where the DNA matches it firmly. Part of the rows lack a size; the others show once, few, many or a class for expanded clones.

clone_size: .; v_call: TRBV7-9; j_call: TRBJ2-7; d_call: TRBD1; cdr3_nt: TGTGCCAGCAGCGTAGAACAGGGGGGGCAGTACTTC; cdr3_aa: CASSVEQGGQYF
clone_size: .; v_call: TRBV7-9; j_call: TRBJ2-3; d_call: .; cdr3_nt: TGTGCCAGCAGCTTACAAGGGAGACGCACAGATACGCAGTATTTT; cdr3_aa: CASSLQGRRTDTQYF
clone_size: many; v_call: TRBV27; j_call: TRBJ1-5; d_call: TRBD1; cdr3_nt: TGTGCCAGCACCCGGACAGGGCGCGGCAATCAGCCCCAGCATTTT; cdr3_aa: CASTRTGRGNQPQHF
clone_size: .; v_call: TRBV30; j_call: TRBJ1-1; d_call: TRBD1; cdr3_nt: TGTGCCTGGAGCGGGACAGGCGTGAACACTGAAGCTTTCTTT; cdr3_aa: CAWSGTGVNTEAFF
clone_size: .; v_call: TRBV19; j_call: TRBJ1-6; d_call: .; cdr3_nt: TGTGCCAGTAGTATGGGTAACTATAATTCACCCCTCCACTTT; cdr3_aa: CASSMGNYNSPLHF
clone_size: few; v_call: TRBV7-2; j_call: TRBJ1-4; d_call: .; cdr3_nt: TGTGCCAGCAGCTTAGTGACAGAAAAACTGTTTTTT; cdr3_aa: CASSLVTEKLFF
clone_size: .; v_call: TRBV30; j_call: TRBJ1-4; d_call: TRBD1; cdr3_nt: TGTGCTACGACAGGGTCTAATGAAAAACTGTTTTTT; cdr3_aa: CATTGSNEKLFF
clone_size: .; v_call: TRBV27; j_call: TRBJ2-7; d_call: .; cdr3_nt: TGTGCCAGCAGTGTCGGGGCTCAAACCTACGAGCAGTACTTC; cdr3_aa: CASSVGAQTYEQYF
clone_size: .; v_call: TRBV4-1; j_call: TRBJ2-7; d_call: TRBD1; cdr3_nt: TGCGCCAGCGGAAGGGACAGGGGGTCCTACGAGCAGTACTTC; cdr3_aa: CASGRDRGSYEQYF
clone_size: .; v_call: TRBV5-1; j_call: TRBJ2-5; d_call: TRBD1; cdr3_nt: TGCGCCAGCAGCCCACCGGGACAGGCCTTCCAAGAGACCCAGTACTTC; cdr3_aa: CASSPPGQAFQETQYF
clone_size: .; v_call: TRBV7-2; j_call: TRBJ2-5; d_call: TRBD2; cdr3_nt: TGTGCCAGCAGCTTAGCGTCTAGCGGGGGACAAGAGACCCAGTACTTC; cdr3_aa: CASSLASSGGQETQYF
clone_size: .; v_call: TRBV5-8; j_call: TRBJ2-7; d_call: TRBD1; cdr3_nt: TGTGCCAGCAGCAGAGGGACAGTCATAATTTCTGAGCAGTACTTC; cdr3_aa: CASSRGTVIISEQYF
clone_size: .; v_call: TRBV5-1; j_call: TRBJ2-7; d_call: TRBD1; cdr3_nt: TGCGCCAGCAGAACCGGACAGGCCTACGAGCAGTACTTC; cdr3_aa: CASRTGQAYEQYF
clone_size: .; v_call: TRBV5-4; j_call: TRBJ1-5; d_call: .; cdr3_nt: TGTGCCAGCAGCTTGGGGGGCAGGGCTAACCAGCCCCAGCATTTT; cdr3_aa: CASSLGGRANQPQHF
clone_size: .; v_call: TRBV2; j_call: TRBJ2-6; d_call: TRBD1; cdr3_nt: TGTGCCAGCAGGGGAGGGACAGGGGGATTCTCTGGGGCCAACGTCCTGACTTTC; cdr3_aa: CASRGGTGGFSGANVLTF
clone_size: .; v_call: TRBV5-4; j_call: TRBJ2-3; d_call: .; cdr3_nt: TGTGCCAGCAGCTCCTCCGATACGCAGTATTTT; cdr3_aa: CASSSSDTQYF
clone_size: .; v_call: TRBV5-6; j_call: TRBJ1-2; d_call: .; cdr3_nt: TGTGCCAGCAGCTTCGGCAGACTCTCATTTGGGGGCTACACCTTC; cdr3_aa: CASSFGRLSFGGYTF
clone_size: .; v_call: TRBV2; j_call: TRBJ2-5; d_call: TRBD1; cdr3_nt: TGTGCCAGCAGTGAACCGAAAGGGGGCGGGGAGACCCAGTACTTC; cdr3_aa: CASSEPKGGGETQYF
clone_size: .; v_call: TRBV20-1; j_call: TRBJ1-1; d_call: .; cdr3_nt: TGCAGTGCTAGTCAAATCGTCGCTTTCTTT; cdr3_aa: CSASQIVAFF
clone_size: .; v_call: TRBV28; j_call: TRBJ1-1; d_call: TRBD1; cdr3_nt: TGTGCCAGCAGTTTGTCCGGGACAGGGAACACTGAAGCTTTCTTT; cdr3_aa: CASSLSGTGNTEAFF
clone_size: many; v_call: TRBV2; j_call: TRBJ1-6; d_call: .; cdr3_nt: TGTGCCAGCAGAATGAATTACCAGGACAATTCACCCCTCCACTTT; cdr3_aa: CASRMNYQDNSPLHF
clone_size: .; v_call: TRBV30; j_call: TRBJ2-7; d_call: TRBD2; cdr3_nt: TGTGCCTGGAGTCCCTCTAGCGGGGCACAGTACTTC; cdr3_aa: CAWSPSSGAQYF
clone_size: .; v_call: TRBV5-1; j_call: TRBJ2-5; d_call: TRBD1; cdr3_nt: TGCGCCAGCAGGGCGACAGGGGGAGAGACCCAGTACTTC; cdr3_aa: CASRATGGETQYF
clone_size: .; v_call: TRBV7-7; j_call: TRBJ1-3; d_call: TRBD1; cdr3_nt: TGTGCTAGCAGCCAGGGACAGGGGACTGGAAACACCATATATTTT; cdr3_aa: CASSQGQGTGNTIYF